The rows below give T cell receptor beta chains drawn from one sample of a study of T cell responses to AZD1222 COVID-19 vaccine. The repertoire was sequenced with immunoSEQ multiplex PCR; TCRdb's copy has only in-frame clones and lacks some. The sample lists roughly 87,000 clones; 89% were seen once. Here the sequenced sample was peripheral blood, taken 28 days after the second AZD1222 dose. The receptor source for this set is an adult who received the AZD1222 COVID-19 vaccine. Both conserved end residues are part of each CDR3. A D gene is named only where the DNA matches it firmly. For some rows the clone size is stated as once, few or many, or as a class when expanded; others skip it.

TRBD1	few	TRBJ2-1	TRBV5-4	CASSIRDRDNEQFF	TGTGCCAGCAGCATCCGGGACAGGGACAATGAGCAGTTCTTC
NA	NA	TRBJ1-1	TRBV18	CASSPVRMNTEAFF	TGTGCCAGCTCACCTGTTAGAATGAACACTGAAGCTTTCTTT
NA	NA	TRBJ1-1	TRBV29-1	CSVVRTEAFF	TGCAGCGTTGTCAGAACTGAAGCTTTCTTT
NA	NA	TRBJ2-2	TRBV9	CASSVSNTGELFF	TGTGCCAGCAGCGTCTCGAACACCGGGGAGCTGTTTTTT
NA	NA	TRBJ1-2	TRBV19	CASSIGVSYGYTF	TGTGCCAGTAGTATAGGGGTTAGCTATGGCTACACCTTC
NA	NA	TRBJ2-2	TRBV5-1	CASSLYRDSSTGELFF	TGCGCCAGCAGCTTGTACAGGGATTCGTCCACCGGGGAGCTGTTTTTT
NA	NA	TRBJ2-3	TRBV27	CASSLGLATTDTQYF	TGTGCCAGCAGTTTAGGCCTCGCAACCACAGATACGCAGTATTTT
NA	NA	TRBJ2-2	TRBV27	CASSSTGTRPGELFF	TGTGCCAGCAGTTCAACCGGGACGAGACCCGGGGAGCTGTTTTTT
TRBD1	NA	TRBJ1-2	TRBV6-5	CASRRDRTFYGYTF	TGTGCCAGCAGACGGGACAGGACCTTCTATGGCTACACCTTC
TRBD1	NA	TRBJ1-5	TRBV28	CASSLKGAANGPQHF	TGTGCCAGCAGTTTAAAGGGGGCCGCTAACGGGCCCCAGCATTTT
NA	NA	TRBJ1-3	TRBV15	CATSRDGGAGNTIYF	TGTGCCACCAGCAGAGATGGGGGGGCTGGAAACACCATATATTTT
NA	NA	TRBJ2-5	TRBV7-9	CASSSITEETQYF	TGTGCCAGCAGCTCCATAACCGAGGAGACCCAGTACTTC
TRBD1	NA	TRBJ1-3	TRBV5-4	CASSYQGTAGNTIYF	TGTGCCAGCAGCTATCAAGGGACAGCTGGAAACACCATATATTTT
NA	NA	TRBJ2-7	TRBV5-1	CASSAGTNYEQYF	TGCGCCAGCAGCGCGGGGACCAACTACGAGCAGTACTTC
TRBD2	NA	TRBJ2-3	TRBV9	CASQAGGRGDTQYF	TGTGCCAGCCAAGCGGGGGGGCGCGGGGATACGCAGTATTTT
NA	NA	TRBJ1-2	TRBV3-1/TRBV3-2	CASSQDLIQGGYTF	TGTGCCAGCAGCCAAGATCTTATCCAGGGGGGCTACACCTTC
TRBD1	NA	TRBJ2-7	TRBV27	CASSARGQATYEQYF	TGTGCCAGCAGTGCCAGGGGACAGGCTACCTACGAGCAGTACTTC
TRBD2	once	TRBJ2-3	TRBV4-1	CASSPGLAGGSTDTQYF	TGCGCCAGCAGCCCCGGACTAGCGGGGGGTAGCACAGATACGCAGTATTTT
NA	NA	TRBJ1-4	TRBV19	CASSTTGLEHEKLFF	TGTGCCAGTAGTACCACAGGGCTGGAGCATGAAAAACTGTTTTTT
NA	NA	TRBJ1-2	TRBV4-3	CASSQGDYGYTF	TGCGCCAGCAGCCAAGGTGACTATGGCTACACCTTC
NA	NA	TRBJ2-7	TRBV7-2	CASSSNRAYEQYF	TGTGCCAGCAGCTCCAACAGGGCGTACGAGCAGTACTTC
TRBD1	NA	TRBJ2-3	TRBV9	CASSPRGTGTDTQYF	TGTGCCAGCAGCCCTAGAGGGACAGGGACAGATACGCAGTATTTT